A selection of T cell receptor beta chains follows, all from one sample in a study of CD8+ T cells in alopecia areata. The table came from immunoSEQ multiplex PCR; TCRdb's copy has only in-frame clones and leaves some out. The table lists 95,000 to 100,000 clones, roughly three fifths of them singletons. Sequenced here: CD8+ T cells sorted from blood, sampled at approximately week 56, from a patient treated with tofacitinib. Receptors originate from a human donor with alopecia areata. Each CDR3 is given with its conserved first and last residue. The order of the fields is D gene, J gene, clone size, V gene, CDR3 DNA, CDR3 protein. D genes are given only for firm matches. Size tells how often a clone was seen (once, few, many) or the class of an expanded clone, and some rows leave it out.

NA TRBJ2-7 NA TRBV11-2 TGTGCCAGCAGCTTAGTGTCAGGGGTCTACGAGCAGTACTTC CASSLVSGVYEQYF
NA TRBJ1-5 NA TRBV27 TGTGCCAGCAGTTTGGGCGGACTTGATCAGCCCCAGCATTTT CASSLGGLDQPQHF
NA TRBJ2-1 NA TRBV27 TGTGCCAGCAGTTTACAGGGACTCCTCTCCTACAATGAGCAGTTCTTC CASSLQGLLSYNEQFF
NA TRBJ1-2 NA TRBV15 TGTGCCACCAGCAGAGATCGTGGCAACCTATTGGGCTACACCTTC CATSRDRGNLLGYTF
NA TRBJ2-3 few TRBV5-6 TGTGCCAGCACCGCGGGCTCGGAGGATACGCAGTATTTT CASTAGSEDTQYF
NA TRBJ1-2 NA TRBV6-5 TGTGCCAGCAGCCTTGACTCAACCTATGGCTACACCTTC CASSLDSTYGYTF
NA TRBJ2-7 NA TRBV10-3 TGTGCCATCAATCAGTCGATGGGGACGGTGGTCCCCTACGAGCAGTACTTC CAINQSMGTVVPYEQYF
NA TRBJ2-7 few TRBV2 TGTGCCAGCAGTGATACTAGATATTTGGGTTACGAGCAGTACTTC CASSDTRYLGYEQYF
NA TRBJ2-3 few TRBV25-1 TGTGCCACCAAGGCAGGGACTACAGATACGCAGTATTTT CATKAGTTDTQYF
NA TRBJ2-5 few TRBV10-3 TGTGCCAGCAGTTACGAGTGGGGATTGTATGAGACCCAGTACTTC CASSYEWGLYETQYF
TRBD1 TRBJ1-3 NA TRBV11-2 TGTGCCAGCAGCTCGACAGGGACAGGAAACACCATATATTTT CASSSTGTGNTIYF
TRBD2 TRBJ2-1 NA TRBV10-2 TGCGCCAGCGCGGCGGGGGGGCAGGGTGAGCAGTTCTTC CASAAGGQGEQFF
NA TRBJ1-2 NA TRBV10-3 TGTGCCAGCGGGGCGGGGTTAGGCTACACCTTC CASGAGLGYTF
NA TRBJ1-1 NA TRBV27 TGTGCCAGCCGTACAGGGAACACTGAAGCTTTCTTT CASRTGNTEAFF
TRBD1 TRBJ1-2 NA TRBV5-6 TGTGCCAGCAGCTTCGGGACAGGGGGCTCTGGCTACACCTTC CASSFGTGGSGYTF
NA TRBJ2-3 few TRBV5-1 TGCGCCAGCGGACAGGAGGGCAGGGCAGATACGCAGTATTTT CASGQEGRADTQYF
TRBD1 TRBJ2-7 NA TRBV5-6 TGTGCCAGCAGCAGGGGACAGAACTACGAGCAGTACTTC CASSRGQNYEQYF
NA TRBJ2-7 few TRBV2 TGTGCCAGCAGGGGAGTTGACAGCCCTAAACACGAGCAGTACTTC CASRGVDSPKHEQYF
NA TRBJ2-5 NA TRBV25-1 TGTGCCAGCAGTCTCTGGCGGACCCAGTACTTC CASSLWRTQYF
NA TRBJ2-2 few TRBV2 TGTGCCAGCAAGGCGACCGGGGAGCTGTTTTTT CASKATGELFF
NA TRBJ1-1 once TRBV29-1 TGCAGCGTTGAAGCGGGGGCAGGCCCGTTTTACACTGAAGCTTTCTTT CSVEAGAGPFYTEAFF
NA TRBJ1-5 few TRBV19 TGTGCCAGTAGTATATTCACAGGAGGGAATCAGCCCCAGCATTTT CASSIFTGGNQPQHF
NA TRBJ2-2 once TRBV4-1 TGCGCCAGCAGCCGCAGGGGTGACACCGGGGAGCTGTTTTTT CASSRRGDTGELFF
TRBD2 TRBJ2-7 NA TRBV19 TGTGCCAGTAGTACCCCAGGGACTAGGGGAGCCGAGCAGTACTTC CASSTPGTRGAEQYF
TRBD2 TRBJ2-7 NA TRBV29-1 TGCAGCGTTCTATCCCGGGGGGCCTACGAGCAGTACTTC CSVLSRGAYEQYF
NA TRBJ2-7 NA TRBV27 TGTGCCAGCAGTTTATCCGCCAATTACGAGCAGTACTTC CASSLSANYEQYF
TRBD2 TRBJ2-5 few TRBV6-5 TGTGCCAGCAGTTACTCGGGGGGGGCCCAGTACTTC CASSYSGGAQYF
NA TRBJ1-2 NA TRBV5-6 TGTGCCAGCACCGGCGAGGACTATGGCTACACCTTC CASTGEDYGYTF
TRBD1 TRBJ1-5 NA TRBV10-1 TGCGCCAAACCACGGGGGGCGCTACGGACAGGGAGGATTCATCAGCCCCAGCATTTT CAKPRGALRTGRIHQPQHF
TRBD2 TRBJ2-1 NA TRBV29-1 TGCAGCGTTGGGGGACTAGCGGGGGGACACCCTTTCAATGAGCAGTTCTTC CSVGGLAGGHPFNEQFF
TRBD1 TRBJ1-2 NA TRBV2 TGTGCCAGCAGTGGTAACAAAGGGGGCCCCTATGGCTACACCTTC CASSGNKGGPYGYTF
NA TRBJ1-1 NA TRBV30 TGTGCCTGGACACTGAACACTGAAGCTTTCTTT CAWTLNTEAFF
NA TRBJ2-7 NA TRBV27 TGTGCCAGCAGTTTGAACGCCGCCTACGAGCAGTACTTC CASSLNAAYEQYF
NA TRBJ2-3 few TRBV2 TGTGCCAGCAGCGAAGTACCGACTAGCACAGATACGCAGTATTTT CASSEVPTSTDTQYF
NA TRBJ2-2 NA TRBV5-8 TGTGCCAGCAGCTTCGCAGGGCACGATAGCACCGGGGAGCTGTTTTTT CASSFAGHDSTGELFF
NA TRBJ2-7 NA TRBV2 TGTGCCAGCAGTGAGTGGCAGGGCCTATCCTACGAGCAGTACTTC CASSEWQGLSYEQYF
NA TRBJ1-2 NA TRBV6-5 TGTGCCAGCAGTTCTGTGAATGGCTACACCTTC CASSSVNGYTF
NA TRBJ1-3 NA TRBV27 TGTGCCAGCAGTTTGTCGGGATCAGGAGGAAACACCATATATTTT CASSLSGSGGNTIYF
NA TRBJ2-5 NA TRBV11-2 TGTGCCAGCAGCTTATCAGGGGCCCGAGAGACCCAGTACTTC CASSLSGARETQYF
NA TRBJ1-4 NA TRBV28 TGTGCCAGCAGTCTCCGGACGGGGCGGGATGAAAAACTGTTTTTT CASSLRTGRDEKLFF